A selection of T cell receptor beta chains follows, all from one sample in a study of monozygotic twins with inflammatory bowel disease. Following a re-call of the 5' RACE reads, TCRdb has one entry per CDR3 protein and lacks DNA. This table holds 330,000 or so distinct CDR3 sequences. The sequenced sample consisted of blood. The receptors were sampled from a human donor with ulcerative colitis or Crohn's disease, or a healthy co-twin of an affected twin (not recorded which). The CDR3 runs from the conserved cysteine through the conserved F or W. The order of the fields is J gene, V gene, CDR3 protein.

j_gene: TRBJ2-5
v_gene: TRBV5-1
CDR3aa: CASSSGGTGQETQYF

j_gene: TRBJ1-6
v_gene: TRBV5-6
CDR3aa: CASSSLGRRRLTPHNSPLHF

j_gene: TRBJ1-2
v_gene: TRBV29-1
CDR3aa: CSVPRPDRAYGYTF

j_gene: TRBJ2-3
v_gene: TRBV7-3
CDR3aa: CASSLGLGRTDTQYF

j_gene: TRBJ1-1
v_gene: TRBV29-1
CDR3aa: CSVRTSNTEAFF

j_gene: TRBJ2-2
v_gene: TRBV5-8
CDR3aa: CASSFYGLYGINTGELFF

j_gene: TRBJ1-4
v_gene: TRBV20-1
CDR3aa: CSALPTVNEKLFF

j_gene: TRBJ2-5
v_gene: TRBV20-1
CDR3aa: CSTGTGLGRETQYF

j_gene: TRBJ2-2
v_gene: TRBV3-1
CDR3aa: CASSQDNGLASIGGELFF

j_gene: TRBJ2-7
v_gene: TRBV5-1
CDR3aa: CASNPFGKAYEQYF

j_gene: TRBJ2-1
v_gene: TRBV20-1
CDR3aa: CSGSKATRISYNEQFF

j_gene: TRBJ2-1
v_gene: TRBV20-1
CDR3aa: CSVRLRTINEQFF

j_gene: TRBJ2-2
v_gene: TRBV29-1
CDR3aa: CSGSRTANTGELFF

j_gene: TRBJ1-2
v_gene: TRBV10-3
CDR3aa: CAINRQGATGGYTF

j_gene: TRBJ2-7
v_gene: TRBV5-1
CDR3aa: CASRLRDISYEQYF

j_gene: TRBJ1-2
v_gene: TRBV7-9
CDR3aa: CASSLEGDSYGYTF

j_gene: TRBJ2-1
v_gene: TRBV19
CDR3aa: CAVLSPAGLYNEQFF

j_gene: TRBJ2-3
v_gene: TRBV20-1
CDR3aa: CSARVGDTGYTQYF

j_gene: TRBJ2-1
v_gene: TRBV4-1
CDR3aa: CASSPTTSYNEQFF

j_gene: TRBJ2-1
v_gene: TRBV20-1
CDR3aa: CSARPDNEQFF

j_gene: TRBJ2-6
v_gene: TRBV29-1
CDR3aa: CSVDLRRGTGANVLTF

j_gene: TRBJ2-2
v_gene: TRBV12-3/TRBV12-4
CDR3aa: CASSSLQFRELFF

j_gene: TRBJ2-1
v_gene: TRBV29-1
CDR3aa: CSVEVAGNEQFF

j_gene: TRBJ2-2
v_gene: TRBV4-2
CDR3aa: CASSQAPSGEGTGELFF

j_gene: TRBJ2-3
v_gene: TRBV20-1
CDR3aa: CSARGGLAVIRTDTQYF

j_gene: TRBJ2-1
v_gene: TRBV11-2
CDR3aa: CASSLVRGRINEQFF

j_gene: TRBJ1-6
v_gene: TRBV4-1
CDR3aa: CASTPRGAVGISPLHF

j_gene: TRBJ2-7
v_gene: TRBV12-3/TRBV12-4
CDR3aa: CASSLNPGRFSDGSYEQYF

j_gene: TRBJ2-1
v_gene: TRBV7-2
CDR3aa: CASSLASGGGNEQFF

j_gene: TRBJ2-1
v_gene: TRBV20-1
CDR3aa: CSAKVPGLARNEQFF

j_gene: TRBJ2-7
v_gene: TRBV13
CDR3aa: CASSSRYRGKRHEQYF

j_gene: TRBJ2-7
v_gene: TRBV20-1
CDR3aa: CSARDLRNEQYF

j_gene: TRBJ2-1
v_gene: TRBV9
CDR3aa: CASSESGREYEQFF

j_gene: TRBJ1-2
v_gene: TRBV15
CDR3aa: CATSRESSYGYTF

j_gene: TRBJ1-6
v_gene: TRBV4-1
CDR3aa: CASSQDNRPRNSPLHF

j_gene: TRBJ1-4
v_gene: TRBV29-1
CDR3aa: CSVGRTGGDEKLFF

j_gene: TRBJ2-5
v_gene: TRBV2
CDR3aa: CASSGSGGAVKTQYF

j_gene: TRBJ1-5
v_gene: TRBV15
CDR3aa: CATSRDRVQVNQPQHF

j_gene: TRBJ1-2
v_gene: TRBV12-3/TRBV12-4
CDR3aa: CASSLEHHRGGYTF

j_gene: TRBJ1-1
v_gene: TRBV6-2/TRBV6-3
CDR3aa: CASTAWTYTEAFF

j_gene: TRBJ2-3
v_gene: TRBV6-5
CDR3aa: CASSYSKLARDLRADTQYF

j_gene: TRBJ2-2
v_gene: TRBV5-1
CDR3aa: CATRLAAGDVGELFF

j_gene: TRBJ2-3
v_gene: TRBV6-5
CDR3aa: CASSYRGYYDTDTQYF